The clone carrying this TCR beta chain appeared once. These data are taken from a study of response to subunit inactivated influenza vaccine. Germline assignment: CDR1 SEHNR and CDR2 FQNEAQ (reference sequence). The CDR3 spans 13 residues. Trimming took off 5 bases at V and 7 bases at J, with 14 bases between the two ends. TCRdb passed the RT-PCR reads through MiXCR, listing each CDR3 protein once. Of 450,000 to 550,000 distinct CDR3 sequences in the sample, around 25% were seen once. Sequencing was performed on CD4+ T cells sorted from PBMCs, taken about 5 days after vaccination. J is TRBJ1-2 and V is TRBV7-9; D possibly corresponds to TRBD1 (5 bases). The TCR sequence derives from a man aged 45-65 years who received an inactivated influenza vaccine. The CDR3 nucleotides read TGTGCCAGCAGCCAGAGGGGATTGAGTGGCTACACCTTC. Amino acid sequence: CASSQRGLSGYTF.